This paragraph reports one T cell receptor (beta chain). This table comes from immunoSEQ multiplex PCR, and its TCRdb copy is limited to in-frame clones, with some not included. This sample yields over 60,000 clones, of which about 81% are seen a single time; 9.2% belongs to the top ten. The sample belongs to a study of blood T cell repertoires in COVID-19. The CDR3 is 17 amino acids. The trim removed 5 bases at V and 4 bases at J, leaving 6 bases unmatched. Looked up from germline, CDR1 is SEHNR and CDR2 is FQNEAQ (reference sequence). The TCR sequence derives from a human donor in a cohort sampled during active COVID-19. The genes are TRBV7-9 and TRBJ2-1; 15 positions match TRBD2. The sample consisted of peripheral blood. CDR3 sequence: CASSPPGTSGRYNEQFF. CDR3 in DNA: TGTGCCAGCAGCCCCCCCGGGACTAGCGGGAGGTACAATGAGCAGTTCTTC.